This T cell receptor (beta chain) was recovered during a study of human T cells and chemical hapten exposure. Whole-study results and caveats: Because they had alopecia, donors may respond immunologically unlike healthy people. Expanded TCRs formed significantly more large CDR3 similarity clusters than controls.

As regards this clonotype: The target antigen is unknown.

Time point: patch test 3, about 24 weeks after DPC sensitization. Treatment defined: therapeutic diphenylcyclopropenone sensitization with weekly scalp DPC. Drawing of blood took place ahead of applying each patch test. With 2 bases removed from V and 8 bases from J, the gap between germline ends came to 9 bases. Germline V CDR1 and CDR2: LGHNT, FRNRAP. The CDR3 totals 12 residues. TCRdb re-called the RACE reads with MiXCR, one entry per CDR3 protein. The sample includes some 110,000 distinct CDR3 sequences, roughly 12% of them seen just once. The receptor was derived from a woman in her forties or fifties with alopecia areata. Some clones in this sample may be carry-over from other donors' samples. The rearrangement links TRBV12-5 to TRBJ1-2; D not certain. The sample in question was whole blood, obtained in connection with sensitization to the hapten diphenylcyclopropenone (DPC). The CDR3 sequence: CASGLTGYGYTF. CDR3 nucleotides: TGTGCTAGTGGTTTGACCGGGTACGGCTACACCTTC.